The rows below give T cell receptor beta chains drawn from one sample of a study of blood T cell repertoires in COVID-19. Libraries were prepared by immunoSEQ multiplex PCR; TCRdb keeps only in-frame clonotypes and omits some of them. The table records some 300,000 clones, approximately 86% of them present only once. Material for sequencing was peripheral blood. These receptor sequences come from a man between 18 and 35 years old with active or convalescent COVID-19. Each CDR3 is given with its conserved first and last residue. D genes are given only for firm matches. Rows give clone size only sometimes, using once, few, many, or a class for an expanded clone.

TRBV28	TRBJ1-5	.	TRBD1	TGTGCCAGCAGGCCCCCGGGACAGCTAAATCAGCCCCAGCATTTT	CASRPPGQLNQPQHF
TRBV2	TRBJ2-3	.	TRBD2	TGTGCCAGCAGTCGACTAGCGGGGGGTGGGGATACGCAGTATTTT	CASSRLAGGGDTQYF
TRBV10-2	TRBJ2-1	.	.	TGCGCCAGCTCGGACAGTACATACAATGAGCAGTTCTTC	CASSDSTYNEQFF
TRBV4-2	TRBJ2-7	.	TRBD2	TGTGCCAGCAGCCAAGTGGCTAGCGGGAGGTCCTACGAGCAGTACTTC	CASSQVASGRSYEQYF
TRBV6-6	TRBJ2-7	.	TRBD1	TGTGCCAGCAGTTACACCTGGACAGGGGGTAGCTACGAGCAGTACTTC	CASSYTWTGGSYEQYF
TRBV7-6	TRBJ2-3	.	TRBD2	TGTGCCAGCAGCCCTAGCGGGGACAGACTCACAGATACGCAGTATTTT	CASSPSGDRLTDTQYF
TRBV2	TRBJ2-7	.	.	TGTGCCAGCAGCCCCGGGACTTTTTCCTACGAGCAGTACTTC	CASSPGTFSYEQYF
TRBV7-8	TRBJ1-6	.	.	TGTGCCAGCAGCTTAAGTTGGCAGAATAATTCACCCCTCCACTTT	CASSLSWQNNSPLHF
TRBV5-1	TRBJ2-3	.	TRBD2	TGCGCCAGCAGCCTCATAGCGGGAGGGAACACAGATACGCAGTATTTT	CASSLIAGGNTDTQYF
TRBV28	TRBJ2-3	.	.	TGTGCCAGCAGTTTAGCTGGGGCAAGCACAGATACGCAGTATTTT	CASSLAGASTDTQYF
TRBV24-1	TRBJ2-2	.	TRBD2	TGTGCCACCCAGGCTAGCGGGAGTAAGTCCGGGGAGCTGTTTTTT	CATQASGSKSGELFF
TRBV19	TRBJ1-5	.	.	TGTGCCAGTAGACCCAGGGGTGGTCAGCCCCAGCATTTT	CASRPRGGQPQHF
TRBV27	TRBJ2-2	.	.	TGTGCCAGCAGTCCCCGCGGGGTTGGATGGACCGGGGAGCTGTTTTTT	CASSPRGVGWTGELFF
TRBV5-4	TRBJ1-4	.	.	TGTGCCAGCAGCCGGACGGACAGCTTAAAACTGTTTTTT	CASSRTDSLKLFF
TRBV27	TRBJ2-5	.	TRBD2	TGTGCCAGCTACCCGGGGCTAGCGGGAGGGCAAGAGACCCAGTACTTC	CASYPGLAGGQETQYF
TRBV29-1	TRBJ1-1	.	.	TGCAGCGCCGTCAGGGGTGGTACTGAAGCTTTCTTT	CSAVRGGTEAFF
TRBV19	TRBJ1-2	once	TRBD1	TGTGCCAGTAGCCGGGACAGAGCTAACTATGGCTACACCTTC	CASSRDRANYGYTF
TRBV5-1	TRBJ2-7	.	TRBD2	TGCGCCAGCAGCCCCCTCGGGGGGACCTACGAGCAGTACTTC	CASSPLGGTYEQYF
TRBV1	TRBJ2-1	.	.	TGCACCAGCAGCCAAGATTTAGGCCTAGTGAGGAATGAGCAGTTCTTC	CTSSQDLGLVRNEQFF
TRBV14	TRBJ1-2	.	.	TGTGCCAGCAGCCAAGTGCGATACTATGGCTACACCTTC	CASSQVRYYGYTF
TRBV12-3/TRBV12-4	TRBJ2-1	.	.	TGTGCCAGCAGTTTTTCCAGAAACAATGAGCAGTTCTTC	CASSFSRNNEQFF
TRBV4-1	TRBJ2-1	.	.	TGCGCCAGCAGCCGCCCTTCGGGACATGACAATGAGCAGTTCTTC	CASSRPSGHDNEQFF
TRBV28	TRBJ2-1	.	.	TGTGCCAGCAGCCCTGGTAGTTACAATGAGCAGTTCTTC	CASSPGSYNEQFF
TRBV25-1	TRBJ2-5	.	TRBD2	TGTGCCAGCAGTGAAGGAGGACTAGCGGGGGTCCAAGAGACCCAGTACTTC	CASSEGGLAGVQETQYF
TRBV10-1	TRBJ2-1	many	.	TGCGCCAGCAGTGAATCCGGAGAATACAATGAGCAGTTCTTC	CASSESGEYNEQFF
TRBV5-1	TRBJ1-1	.	TRBD1	TGCGCCAGCGTGGGACAGGCGAACACTGAAGCTTTCTTT	CASVGQANTEAFF
TRBV21-1	TRBJ1-6	.	.	TGTGCCAGCAGCAAACCGACAGGGGAAAATTCACCCCTCCACTTT	CASSKPTGENSPLHF
TRBV6-4	TRBJ2-5	.	TRBD1	TGTGCCAGCAGTAGGTGGACAGGGGGGCGGAAACAAGAGACCCAGTACTTC	CASSRWTGGRKQETQYF
TRBV7-9	TRBJ1-4	.	.	TGTGCCAGCAGCTTAACGGGGTCAGCGGAGGAAAAACTGTTTTTT	CASSLTGSAEEKLFF
TRBV29-1	TRBJ2-7	.	TRBD2	TGCAGCGGCCTAGCGGAATCCTACGAGCAGTACTTC	CSGLAESYEQYF
TRBV7-2	TRBJ1-2	.	.	TGTGCCAGCAGCTCCCCGACCCGTTTTCCTTTTGGACTAGGCTACACCTTC	CASSSPTRFPFGLGYTF
TRBV19	TRBJ1-2	.	TRBD1	TGTGCCAGTAGCCCACAGGGGTACTATGGCTACACCTTC	CASSPQGYYGYTF
TRBV5-1	TRBJ2-3	.	.	TGCGCCAGCAGTTTGGGGGCGACAGATACGCAGTATTTT	CASSLGATDTQYF
TRBV7-3	TRBJ2-2	once	TRBD2	TGTGCCAGCAGCCTCGCCGCATGGACTAGCGGGAATTCGGGGGTTACCGGGGAGCTGTTTTTT	CASSLAAWTSGNSGVTGELFF
TRBV19	TRBJ2-2	.	.	TGTGCCAGTAGCTGGAGCGCGAACACCGGGGAGCTGTTTTTT	CASSWSANTGELFF
TRBV5-6	TRBJ2-7	.	.	TGTGCCAGCAGCTTGCAAGTTAGTGTCTACGAGCAGTACTTC	CASSLQVSVYEQYF
TRBV2	TRBJ2-7	.	.	TGTGCCAGCAAAGAAACCGCTCTAGCTTCCACAAAATACGAGCAGTACTTC	CASKETALASTKYEQYF
TRBV29-1	TRBJ2-1	once	TRBD2	TGCAGCGTTGGGAGTGCTAGCGGATACAATGAGCAGTTCTTC	CSVGSASGYNEQFF
TRBV28	TRBJ2-7	.	TRBD1	TGTGCCAGCAGTTTGGCAGGGGGCTACGAGCAGTACTTC	CASSLAGGYEQYF
TRBV2	TRBJ1-1	.	.	TGTGCCAGCAGCCCTGTGGCAGGCAAAGCTTTCTTT	CASSPVAGKAFF
TRBV5-6	TRBJ2-6	.	.	TGTGCCAGCACCATAGGAGGCTTTACGGGAGGGGCCAACGTCCTGACTTTC	CASTIGGFTGGANVLTF
TRBV9	TRBJ2-1	few	.	TGTGCCAGCAACCTGGAGGGGGCTGAGCAGTTCTTC	CASNLEGAEQFF
TRBV4-2	TRBJ2-7	.	.	TGTGCCAGCAGCCCCCCCGGGACTGACTTCTACGAGCAGTACTTC	CASSPPGTDFYEQYF
TRBV7-8	TRBJ1-2	.	TRBD1	TGTGCCAGCAGCTTACAGGGGGCGAGTAATGGCTACACCTTC	CASSLQGASNGYTF
TRBV7-9	TRBJ1-1	.	.	TGTGCCAGCAGCACCCGGACCGAGGGCCTTGAAGCTTTCTTT	CASSTRTEGLEAFF
TRBV5-1	TRBJ1-1	.	.	TGCGCCAGCAGCTTGTCAGGACACCTGAACACTGAAGCTTTCTTT	CASSLSGHLNTEAFF
TRBV11-2	TRBJ2-2	.	TRBD1	TGTGCCAGCAGCTTAAGCACAGGGGTAAGGACCGGGGAGCTGTTTTTT	CASSLSTGVRTGELFF
TRBV7-9	TRBJ1-1	.	.	TGTGCCAGCAGCTTCGAGGTGAAGAACACTGAAGCTTTCTTT	CASSFEVKNTEAFF
TRBV28	TRBJ1-2	.	.	TGTGCCATCAGACAGGCGCTACGGGATGGCTACACCTTC	CAIRQALRDGYTF
TRBV28	TRBJ2-6	.	TRBD1	TGTGCCAGCAGTTATAACAGGGGGCGTTCTGGGGCCAACGTCCTGACTTTC	CASSYNRGRSGANVLTF
TRBV18	TRBJ2-5	.	TRBD1	TGTGCCAGCTCACCAAGTGACAGGGGGTCAGAGACCCAGTACTTC	CASSPSDRGSETQYF
TRBV4-3	TRBJ2-1	.	TRBD2	TGCGCCAGCAGCCGATTAGCGGGTGGGGATGAGCAGTTCTTC	CASSRLAGGDEQFF
TRBV11-3	TRBJ2-1	.	.	TGTGCCAGCAGCGAAACTTACAATGAGCAGTTCTTC	CASSETYNEQFF
TRBV4-2	TRBJ2-1	once	.	TGTGCCAGCAGCCCCACCCGGGGGACAGCAGACAATGAGCAGTTCTTC	CASSPTRGTADNEQFF
TRBV7-3	TRBJ2-2	.	TRBD1	TGTGCCAGCAGCAAAAGAACAGGGGCTAACACCGGGGAGCTGTTTTTT	CASSKRTGANTGELFF
TRBV5-1	TRBJ2-1	once	.	TGCGCCAGCAGCAGCCCGAGGGATTACAATGAGCAGTTCTTC	CASSSPRDYNEQFF
TRBV7-2	TRBJ2-7	.	TRBD2	TGTGCCAGCAGCCCGCGGGCTAGCGGTTACGTAACCTACGAGCAGTACTTC	CASSPRASGYVTYEQYF
TRBV4-2	TRBJ2-5	.	TRBD1	TGTGCCAGCAGCCAAGATCATGGGACAGCCAAACAAGAGACCCAGTACTTC	CASSQDHGTAKQETQYF